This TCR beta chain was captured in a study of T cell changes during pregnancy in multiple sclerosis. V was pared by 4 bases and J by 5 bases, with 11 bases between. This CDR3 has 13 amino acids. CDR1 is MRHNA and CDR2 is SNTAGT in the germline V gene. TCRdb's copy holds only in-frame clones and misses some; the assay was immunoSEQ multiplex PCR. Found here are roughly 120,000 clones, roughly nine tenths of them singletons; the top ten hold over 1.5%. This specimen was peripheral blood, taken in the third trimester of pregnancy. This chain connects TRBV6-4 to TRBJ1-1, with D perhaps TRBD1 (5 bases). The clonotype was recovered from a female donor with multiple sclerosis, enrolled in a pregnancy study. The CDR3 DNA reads TGTGCCAGCAGTGGGAGCCCAGGGACTGAAGCTTTCTTT. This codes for CASSGSPGTEAFF.